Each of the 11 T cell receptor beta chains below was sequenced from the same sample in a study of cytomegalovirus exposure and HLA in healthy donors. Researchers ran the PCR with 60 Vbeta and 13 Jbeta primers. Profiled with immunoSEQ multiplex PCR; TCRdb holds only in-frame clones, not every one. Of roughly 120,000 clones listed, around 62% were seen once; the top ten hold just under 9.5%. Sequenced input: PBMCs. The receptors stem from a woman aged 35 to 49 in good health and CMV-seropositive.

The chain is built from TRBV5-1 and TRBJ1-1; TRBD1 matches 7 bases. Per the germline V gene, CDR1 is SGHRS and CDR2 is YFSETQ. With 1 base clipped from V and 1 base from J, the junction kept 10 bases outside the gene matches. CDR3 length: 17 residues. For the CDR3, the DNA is TGCGCCAGCAGCTTGCAAGATCAGGGACAGCCGAACACTGAAGCTTTCTTT. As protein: CASSLQDQGQPNTEAFF.

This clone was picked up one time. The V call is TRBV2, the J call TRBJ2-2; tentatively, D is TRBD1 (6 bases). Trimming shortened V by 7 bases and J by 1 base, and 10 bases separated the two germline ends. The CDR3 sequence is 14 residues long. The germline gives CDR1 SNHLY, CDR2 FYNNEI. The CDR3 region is CASKRTENTGELFF. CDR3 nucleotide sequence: TGTGCCAGCAAGAGGACAGAGAACACCGGGGAGCTGTTTTTT.

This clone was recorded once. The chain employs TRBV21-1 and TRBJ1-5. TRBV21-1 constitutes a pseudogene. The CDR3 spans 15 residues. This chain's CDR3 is CASSNLEGGNQPQHF. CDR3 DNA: TGTGCCAGCAGCAATCTTGAGGGAGGAAATCAGCCCCAGCATTTT.

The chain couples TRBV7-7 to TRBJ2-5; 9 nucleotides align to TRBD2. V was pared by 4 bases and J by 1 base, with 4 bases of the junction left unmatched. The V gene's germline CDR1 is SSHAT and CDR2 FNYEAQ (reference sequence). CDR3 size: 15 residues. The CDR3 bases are TGTGCCAGCAGCTCGACTAGCGGTTCCCAAGAGACCCAGTACTTC. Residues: CASSSTSGSQETQYF.

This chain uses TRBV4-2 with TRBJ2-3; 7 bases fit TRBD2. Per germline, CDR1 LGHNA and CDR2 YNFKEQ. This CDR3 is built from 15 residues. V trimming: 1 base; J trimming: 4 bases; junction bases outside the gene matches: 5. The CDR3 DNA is TGTGCCAGCAGCCAAGCCGGCGGGAGTGCAGATACGCAGTATTTT. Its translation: CASSQAGGSADTQYF.

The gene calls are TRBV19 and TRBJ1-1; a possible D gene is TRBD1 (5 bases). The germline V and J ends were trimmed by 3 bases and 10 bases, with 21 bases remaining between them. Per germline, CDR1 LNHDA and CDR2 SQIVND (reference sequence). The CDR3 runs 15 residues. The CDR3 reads CASSIMGLLRGPAFF. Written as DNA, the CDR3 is TGTGCCAGTAGTATTATGGGACTTCTTCGGGGTCCAGCTTTCTTT.

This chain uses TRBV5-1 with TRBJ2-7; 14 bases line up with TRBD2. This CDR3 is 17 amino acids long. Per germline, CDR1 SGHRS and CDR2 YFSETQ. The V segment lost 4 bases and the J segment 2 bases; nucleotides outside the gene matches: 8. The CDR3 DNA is TGCGCCAGCAGCCCGGGACTAGCGGGAGCTATTCCCTACGAGCAGTACTTC. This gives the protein CASSPGLAGAIPYEQYF.

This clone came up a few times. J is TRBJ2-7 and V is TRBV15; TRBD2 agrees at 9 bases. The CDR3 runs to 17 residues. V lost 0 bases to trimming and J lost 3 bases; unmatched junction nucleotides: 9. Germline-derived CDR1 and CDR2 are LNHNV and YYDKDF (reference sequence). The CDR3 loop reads CATSRDRGGRGFYEQYF. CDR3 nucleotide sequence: TGTGCCACCAGCAGAGATCGGGGCGGGAGGGGGTTCTACGAGCAGTACTTC.

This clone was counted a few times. DNA for the CDR3: TGTGCCAGCAGTGTAAGCGTAAGCTCCTACAATGAGCAGTTCTTC. It specifies CASSVSVSSYNEQFF. The rearrangement links TRBV2 to TRBJ2-1, with no clear D. Between the trimmed V and J ends, which lost 4 bases and 0 bases, there was a span of 10 bases. The germline gives CDR1 SNHLY, CDR2 FYNNEI. This CDR3 spans 15 amino acids.

The CDR3 here is CASSIISGRDTDTQYF. The CDR3 region has the DNA TGTGCCAGTAGTATTATAAGCGGGAGGGACACAGATACGCAGTATTTT. The chain recombines TRBV19 with TRBJ2-3; 10 nucleotides line up with TRBD2. In germline, CDR1 is LNHDA, CDR2 SQIVND (reference sequence). V trimming: 3 bases; J trimming: 2 bases; junction bases outside the gene matches: 5. The CDR3 spans 16 residues.

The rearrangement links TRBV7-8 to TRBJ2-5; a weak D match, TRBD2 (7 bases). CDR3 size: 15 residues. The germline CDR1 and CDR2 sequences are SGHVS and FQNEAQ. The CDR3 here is CATSGGPNFQETQYF. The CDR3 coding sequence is TGTGCTACCTCCGGGGGGCCTAATTTCCAAGAGACCCAGTACTTC.